This TCR beta chain is from a study of breast tumors, draining lymph nodes, adjacent tissues. Overall study results and limits: Tumor TCR diversity was below lymph nodes but above nontumor tissue. That most tumor T cells come from lymph nodes remained unproven.

A few counts support this clonotype. Antigen: not known. Breast cancer patients provided tissue from their axillary draining lymph nodes. TCRdb called the multiplex PCR reads again in MiXCR, with one record for every CDR3 protein. The profile shows 200,000 or so distinct CDR3 sequences, approximately 33% of them singletons. Looked up from germline, CDR1 is LNHNV and CDR2 is YYDKDF (reference sequence). Trimming removed 0 bases at V and 1 base at J, with 9 bases between. The CDR3 is made up of 15 amino acids. The sample taken for sequencing was axillary lymph node tissue. The clonotype originates from a female donor with breast cancer. Some clones in this sample may be carry-over from other donors' samples. The gene calls are TRBV15 and TRBJ1-1; TRBD1 might be the D (5 bases). The CDR3 reads CATSRDRDRNTEAFF. In DNA form, the CDR3 reads TGTGCCACCAGCAGAGATCGGGACCGGAACACTGAAGCTTTCTTT.